Listed here is a single T cell receptor (beta chain). Its antigen remains unknown. Per sample, no less than 5 micrograms of total RNA were extracted. The data belong to a study of blood T cells in healthy people across ages. Study details: T cells yielded about one barcoded beta molecule per two cells through template switching.

Study-level findings and limits: The study could not conclusively compare naive and antigen-experienced cells, given its unsorted PBMCs. Nothing was known about donor CMV status, and this possibly confounded expanded clonotype changes.

This CDR3 is built from 15 residues. The V gene end was trimmed by 4 bases and the J gene end by 3 bases; junction bases not matched to a gene: 10. CDR1 is SQVTM, CDR2 ANQGSEA, per germline. Primers used in a second PCR of roughly 7 to 12 cycles were a sample-barcoded 5' primer and a J-beta primer mix. TCRdb itself ran the 5' RACE reads through MiXCR, one entry per CDR3 protein. The data contain approximately 800,000 distinct CDR3 sequences, over 45% of them singletons. Sequencing used blood. V is TRBV29-1 and J is TRBJ1-2; 8 positions match TRBD1. The source is a man aged 25 to 40 in good health. In DNA, the CDR3 is TGCAGCGTTGGGCGAAACCAGGGGGCCGACTATGGCTACACCTTC. Translation: CSVGRNQGADYGYTF.